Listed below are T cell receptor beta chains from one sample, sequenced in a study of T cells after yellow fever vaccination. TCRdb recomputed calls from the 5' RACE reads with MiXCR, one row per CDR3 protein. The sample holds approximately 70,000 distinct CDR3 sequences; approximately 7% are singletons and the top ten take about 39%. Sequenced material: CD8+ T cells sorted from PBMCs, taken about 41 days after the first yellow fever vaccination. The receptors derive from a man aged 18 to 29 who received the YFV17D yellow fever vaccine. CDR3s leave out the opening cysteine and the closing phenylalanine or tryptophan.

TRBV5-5	ASSLYAGSMYEQF
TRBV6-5	ASSSSRNTGELF
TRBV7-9	ASSDRQGQAF
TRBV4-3	ASSQAVGSYTEAF
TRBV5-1	ASSEGNEQF
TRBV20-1	SASPGHHSYEQY
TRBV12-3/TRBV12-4	ASRGDSYSGNTIY
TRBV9	ASSVVVGGSNEQF
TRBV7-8	ASSFISGEITDTQY
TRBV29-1	SVLLPSYNEQF
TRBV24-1	ATSVDRAYGYT
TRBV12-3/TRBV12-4	ASSRSGGANNEQF
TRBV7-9	ASSSGHTVGNEQF
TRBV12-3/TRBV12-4	ASSYTGPTDTQY
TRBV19	ASSDSGLNEQY
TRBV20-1	SARERRNTEAF
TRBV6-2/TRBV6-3	ASSYSGQAGTRSSYNEQF
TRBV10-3	AGGQAETDTQY
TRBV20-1	SADDSYGYT
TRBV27	ASSPGLVGTGELF
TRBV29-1	SVAEGASETQY
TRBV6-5	ASSYRENEKLF